A single sample is the source of the 2 T cell receptor beta chains below, sequenced in a study of Ad26.COV2.S vaccination and SARS-CoV-2 variants. The assay was immunoSEQ multiplex PCR, and TCRdb's table has in-frame clones only and misses some. Among over 400,000 clones, about 90% were seen once, and the ten largest hold around 1.8%. The treatment: about 20 received Ad26.COV2.S at low or high dose, single or two shots; roughly five received placebo; per-sample allocation not given. The samples date from day 63 after the first vaccine or placebo injection. Specimen: peripheral blood, collected in a trial of Ad26.COV2.S vaccine versus placebo. The origin of the receptors is a person between 18 and 59 years old who received the Ad26.COV2.S COVID-19 vaccine or a placebo.

The CDR3 DNA sequence: TGTGCCAGCTCACCATGGTCAGATACGCAGTATTTT. Protein: CASSPWSDTQYF. The J gene is TRBJ2-3, the V gene TRBV18; D remains unclear. Germline CDR1 KGHSH, CDR2 LQKENI. The CDR3 is 12 amino acids. The ends were cut back, 2 bases at V and 4 bases at J, with 4 bases in the middle.

This chain connects TRBV6-2 or TRBV6-3 to TRBJ2-7; D is unresolved. The CDR3 is 11 amino acids. Germline CDR1 reads MNHEY; CDR2 reads SVGEGT. The V gene lost 6 bases and the J gene lost 4 bases, with 7 bases spanning the gap. CDR3 sequence (DNA): TGTGCCAGCAGCCCCAGGTACGAGCAGTACTTC. It encodes CASSPRYEQYF.